This T cell receptor (beta chain) was profiled in a study of radiotherapy plus CTLA-4 blockade in lung cancer. Overall study: Objective responses occurred in about 18% of patients; 31% had disease control.

Lung cancer patients with chemo-refractory metastatic non-small-cell disease were given focal radiation plus CTLA-4 blockade with ipilimumab. Study conclusions and caveats: In blood, early T cell clone dynamics reportedly predicted response best, together with interferon-beta.

Sequenced by immunoSEQ multiplex PCR; TCRdb stores in-frame clones only, minus some. The data contain fewer than 85,000 clones, more than 75% of them singletons. With regard to this clone: Its antigen is currently unknown.

The V and J ends lost 0 bases and 4 bases respectively, with 9 bases between them. Germline values: CDR1 SGDLS, CDR2 YYNGEE. The CDR3 contains 14 residues. The rearrangement joins TRBV9 to TRBJ2-3; no clear D gene. This receptor was identified in a human donor with non-small cell lung cancer who had stable disease on radiotherapy plus ipilimumab. Sequences were derived from peripheral blood, sampled from a patient treated with radiotherapy plus ipilimumab. The CDR3 bases are TGTGCCAGCAGCGTAGCTGTGGGATCAGATACGCAGTATTTT. Translating gives CASSVAVGSDTQYF. Full variable domain (rest looked up from reference TRBV9 and TRBJ2-3): DSGVTQTPKHLITATGQRVTLRCSPRSGDLSVYWYQQSLDQGLQFLIQYYNGEERAKGNILERFSAQQFPDLHSELNLSSLELGDSALYFCASSVAVGSDTQYFGPGTRLTVL.